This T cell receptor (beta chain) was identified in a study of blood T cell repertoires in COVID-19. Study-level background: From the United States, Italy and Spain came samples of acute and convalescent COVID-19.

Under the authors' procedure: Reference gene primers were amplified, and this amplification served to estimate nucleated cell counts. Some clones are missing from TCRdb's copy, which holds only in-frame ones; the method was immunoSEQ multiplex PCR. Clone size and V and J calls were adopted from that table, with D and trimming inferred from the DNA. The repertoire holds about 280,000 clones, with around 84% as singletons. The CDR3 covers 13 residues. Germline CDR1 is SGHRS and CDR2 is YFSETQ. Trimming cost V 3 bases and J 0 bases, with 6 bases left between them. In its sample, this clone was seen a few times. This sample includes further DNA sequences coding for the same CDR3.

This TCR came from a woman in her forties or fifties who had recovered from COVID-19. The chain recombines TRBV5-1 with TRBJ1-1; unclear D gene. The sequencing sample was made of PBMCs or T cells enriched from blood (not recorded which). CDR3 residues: CASSSGVNTEAFF. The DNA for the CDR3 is TGCGCCAGCAGCTCCGGAGTGAACACTGAAGCTTTCTTT.